This T cell receptor (delta chain) was identified in a study of gamma-delta T cells after stem cell transplantation (dated by TCRdb to the mid-2010s). As concerns this clone: The antigen it recognizes is unknown. No per-base quality is available; no much larger clone lies one base away.

The library was made by RT-PCR. Sequencing instrument: Illumina MiSeq. Public reads were reanalyzed in TCRdb with CATT, and rows carrying the same DNA were merged afterwards. The sample contains about 1,600 delta-chain clones, around half of them found a single time. In total, the top ten clones hold 32% of the sample. Inclusive of the bounding cysteine and phenylalanine, the CDR3 is 16 residues long. The read is trimmed to its CDR3 DNA, 48 bases read in frame from base 1. The junction shows trimming of 1 base on V and 0 bases on J, and the gene matches do not reach 6 bases of it. From the germline V gene, CDR1 is GEAIGNYY and CDR2 is EKD.

This receptor was obtained from a human donor. It is not recorded whose cells these are; they may come from a transplant donor. Recombination linked TRDV2 to TRDJ1; TRDD3 matches 8 bases in the middle. Material for sequencing was gamma-delta T cells. CDR3 loop: CACDTMGDYYTDKLIF. The DNA sequence follows: TGTGCCTGTGACACTATGGGGGATTATTACACCGATAAACTCATCTTT.